The 13 T cell receptor beta chains below come from one sample, sequenced in a study of blood T cells in healthy people across ages. A sample-barcoded 5' primer and a J-beta primer mix were used in a second PCR of roughly 6 to 11 cycles. TCRdb used MiXCR to reprocess the 5' RACE reads, holding one entry per CDR3 protein. Seen here are about 1,500,000 distinct CDR3 sequences, roughly 40% observed once, and the top ten hold 7.9%. The sequenced material came from blood. The receptors were sampled from a woman aged 18-35 years in good health.

The V and J genes are TRBV29-1 and TRBJ1-1; D call uncertain. Germline CDR1 reads SQVTM; CDR2 reads ANQGSEA. V dropped 6 bases and J dropped 1 base, with 6 bases sitting between them. CDR3 size: 11 residues. The CDR3 nucleotides read TGCAGCGTGCCGAAGAACACTGAAGCTTTCTTT. Translation gives CSVPKNTEAFF.

The V gene is TRBV15, the J gene TRBJ1-2; perhaps TRBD1 as D (5 bases). The germline V and J ends were trimmed by 3 bases and 4 bases, with 12 bases remaining between them. This CDR3 comprises 14 residues. Germline CDR1 is LNHNV and CDR2 is YYDKDF (reference sequence). The CDR3 region is CATSSPGSSYGYTF. The DNA of the CDR3 is TGTGCCACCAGCAGCCCAGGGTCCAGCTATGGCTACACCTTC. The full variable domain, completed using reference TRBV15 and TRBJ1-2, is DAMVIQNPRYQVTQFGKPVTLSCSQTLNHNVMYWYQQKSSQAPKLLFHYYDKDFNNEADTPDNFQSRRPNTSFCFLDIRSPGLGDTAMYLCATSSPGSSYGYTFGSGTRLTVV.

This clonotype was seen only a few times. The chain is built from TRBV10-3 and TRBJ2-7, with TRBD1 matching over 8 bases. There are 16 residues in the CDR3. J was trimmed by 5 bases and V by 4 bases; bases with no gene match: 13. CDR1 ENHRY and CDR2 SYGVKD come from the germline V gene. The CDR3 sequence is CAISGYGQGSKDEQYF. CDR3 sequence (DNA): TGTGCCATCAGTGGATACGGACAGGGAAGTAAGGACGAGCAGTACTTC.

J is TRBJ2-2 and V is TRBV27; 9 bases agree with TRBD1. The CDR3 is 15 residues long. V lost 5 bases and J lost 5; bases outside the gene matches: 6. The germline gives CDR1 MNHEY, CDR2 SMNVEV (reference sequence). CDR3 sequence reads: CASSPWTGETGELFF. CDR3 in DNA: TGTGCCAGCAGTCCTTGGACAGGGGAAACCGGGGAGCTGTTTTTT.

The gene calls are TRBV2 and TRBJ1-6; D remains unclear. V was cut by 8 bases and J by 7 bases, with 12 bases left in between. Germline assignment: CDR1 SNHLY and CDR2 FYNNEI. This CDR3 contains 13 residues. CDR3 coding DNA: TGTGCCAGCGGAATTGAGGCCAATTCACCCCTCCACTTT. This codes for CASGIEANSPLHF.

This clonotype was recorded only once. The V gene is TRBV18, the J gene TRBJ1-3; no clear D gene. The germline V gene encodes CDR1 KGHSH and CDR2 LQKENI. V lost 3 bases and J 4 bases, leaving 10 bases between the germline ends. The CDR3 totals 14 residues. The CDR3, as DNA: TGTGCCAGCTCACCTAAGGACGGAGGAAACACCATATATTTT. This encodes CASSPKDGGNTIYF.

This clonotype was seen a few times. V is TRBV2 and J is TRBJ1-4; TRBD1 is a possible D gene (6 bases). The germline V gene encodes CDR1 SNHLY and CDR2 FYNNEI. This CDR3 contains 12 residues. V gave up 2 bases and J gave up 12 bases, with 10 bases separating them. The CDR3 protein is CASSENRDELFF. The DNA of the CDR3 is TGTGCCAGCAGTGAAAACAGGGACGAACTGTTTTTT. The full variable domain, rest sourced from reference TRBV2 and TRBJ1-4, is EPEVTQTPSHQVTQMGQEVILRCVPISNHLYFYWYRQILGQKVEFLVSFYNNEISEKSEIFDDQFSVERPDGSNFTLKIRSTKLEDSAMYFCASSENRDELFFGSGTQLSVL.

This rearrangement joins TRBV6-1 to TRBJ2-1; TRBD2 aligns across 11 bases. The CDR3 has 17 residues. Trimming took 6 bases from V and 5 from J; bases not matched to a gene: 12. In germline, CDR1 is MNHNS, CDR2 SASEGT. This chain's CDR3 is CASSQRLAGGINNEQFF. CDR3 DNA: TGTGCCAGCAGCCAGCGGCTAGCGGGAGGTATTAACAATGAGCAGTTCTTC.

This chain's CDR3 is CASSQGQIGYGYTF. DNA of the CDR3: TGCGCCAGCAGCCAAGGGCAAATCGGCTATGGCTACACCTTC. V and J are TRBV4-1 and TRBJ1-2; D unresolved. The CDR3 sequence is 14 residues long. The V and J ends lost 1 base and 4 bases respectively, with 10 bases between them. Germline-derived CDR1 and CDR2 are MGHRA and YSYEKL.

This clonotype was observed a few times. The chain recombines TRBV12-3 or TRBV12-4 with TRBJ1-2; D remains ambiguous. This CDR3 comprises 15 residues. V lost 5 bases and J lost 2, with 15 bases in between. The CDR3 loop reads CASSPQVRRNYGYTF. CDR3 DNA: TGTGCCAGCAGTCCCCAGGTCCGTCGCAACTATGGCTACACCTTC.

The chain carries TRBV10-3 and TRBJ1-1; D possibly corresponds to TRBD1 (5 bases). The CDR3 length is 18 residues. Trimming left V 8 bases short and J 1 base short, with 26 bases between. The germline CDR1 and CDR2 sequences are ENHRY and SYGVKD. The DNA for the CDR3 is TGTGCCATCTCGAGATCCCCCCAACCGGGACCGGCGAACACTGAAGCTTTCTTT. Amino acid sequence: CAISRSPQPGPANTEAFF.

This clonotype was detected a few times. The chain combines TRBV29-1 with TRBJ2-7; possibly TRBD1 or TRBD2 for D (5 bases each). The CDR3 is 13 residues long. V shed 6 bases and J shed 2 bases, with 14 bases lying between them. Germline lookup yields CDR1 SQVTM and CDR2 ANQGSEA. The CDR3 here is CSVHSGSAYEQYF. The CDR3 DNA reads as TGCAGCGTCCATTCAGGGAGCGCCTACGAGCAGTACTTC.

This clonotype appeared once. CDR3 sequence reads: CASSLYWGLDPATNEKLFF. The CDR3, as DNA: TGTGCCAGCAGCTTATATTGGGGATTGGACCCTGCAACTAATGAAAAACTGTTTTTT. This chain connects TRBV7-2 to TRBJ1-4, with D unresolved. This CDR3 spans 19 amino acids. The germline gives CDR1 SGHTA, CDR2 FQGNSA. The germline V and J ends were trimmed by 2 bases and 0 bases, with 19 bases remaining between them.